A selection of T cell receptor beta chains follows, all from one sample in a study of cytomegalovirus exposure and HLA in healthy donors. The protocol was immunoSEQ multiplex PCR, while the TCRdb copy is restricted to in-frame clones and leaves out a portion. The sample holds about 210,000 clones, roughly 79% seen once. Sequenced input: PBMCs. The receptors here all came from a male donor in good health and CMV-seronegative. Both conserved end residues are part of each CDR3. Each record gives: clone size, V gene, J gene, D gene, CDR3 DNA, CDR3 protein. D genes are given only for firm matches. Expanded clones get a size class; other rows say once, few or many, or leave the size out.

abundance: .
v_gene: TRBV9
j_gene: TRBJ2-7
d_gene: TRBD2
CDR3nt: TGTGCCAGCAGCCTTGGACTAGCGGACCTCTACGAGCAGTACTTC
CDR3aa: CASSLGLADLYEQYF

abundance: .
v_gene: TRBV5-1
j_gene: TRBJ2-5
d_gene: .
CDR3nt: TGCGCCAGCAGCTTGGAGGCAGGGGTCCAAGAGACCCAGTACTTC
CDR3aa: CASSLEAGVQETQYF

abundance: .
v_gene: TRBV5-1
j_gene: TRBJ2-1
d_gene: TRBD2
CDR3nt: TGCGCCAGCAGCCCGGGACTAGCGGGAGGGTGGGAGCAGTTCTTC
CDR3aa: CASSPGLAGGWEQFF

abundance: few
v_gene: TRBV29-1
j_gene: TRBJ2-5
d_gene: TRBD1
CDR3nt: TGCAGCGTGGCCAGGACAGGGTCTTGGGAGACCCAGTACTTC
CDR3aa: CSVARTGSWETQYF

abundance: .
v_gene: TRBV19
j_gene: TRBJ2-3
d_gene: TRBD1
CDR3nt: TGTGCCAGCCTGACAGGACAGGGGGCACAAGATACGCAGTATTTT
CDR3aa: CASLTGQGAQDTQYF

abundance: .
v_gene: TRBV7-3
j_gene: TRBJ1-1
d_gene: .
CDR3nt: TGTGCCAGCAGCTCTTTAATGAACACTGAAGCTTTCTTT
CDR3aa: CASSSLMNTEAFF

abundance: .
v_gene: TRBV5-1
j_gene: TRBJ1-1
d_gene: .
CDR3nt: TGCGCCAGCAGCTGGGGGGGGCCGGCTTTCTTT
CDR3aa: CASSWGGPAFF

abundance: .
v_gene: TRBV30
j_gene: TRBJ1-3
d_gene: .
CDR3nt: TGTGCCTGGAGTCAAGGGAGGGCCTCTGGAAACACCATATATTTT
CDR3aa: CAWSQGRASGNTIYF

abundance: .
v_gene: TRBV21-1
j_gene: TRBJ2-1
d_gene: .
CDR3nt: TGTGCCAGCAGCAAAGAGGTAGCGGAGAACTACAATGAGCAGTTCTTC
CDR3aa: CASSKEVAENYNEQFF

abundance: .
v_gene: TRBV6-1
j_gene: TRBJ1-1
d_gene: .
CDR3nt: TGTGCCAGCAGCGGAGGACGAGGCGGAGGTCCTGAAGCTTTCTTT
CDR3aa: CASSGGRGGGPEAFF

abundance: .
v_gene: TRBV7-3
j_gene: TRBJ1-1
d_gene: .
CDR3nt: TGTGCCAGCAGCTTAACAAGGACTCCCGGGGCTGAAGCTTTCTTT
CDR3aa: CASSLTRTPGAEAFF

abundance: .
v_gene: TRBV18
j_gene: TRBJ1-3
d_gene: .
CDR3nt: TGTGCCAGCTCACCCCGGGGAGCTTCGGGCTCTGGAAACACCATATATTTT
CDR3aa: CASSPRGASGSGNTIYF

abundance: .
v_gene: TRBV7-9
j_gene: TRBJ2-2
d_gene: TRBD1
CDR3nt: TGTGCCAGCAGAATTCGACAGGGGAGTAACACCGGGGAGCTGTTTTTT
CDR3aa: CASRIRQGSNTGELFF

abundance: .
v_gene: TRBV27
j_gene: TRBJ2-7
d_gene: .
CDR3nt: TGTGCCAGCAGTATTCAAGGGGTTGCCGAGCAGTACTTC
CDR3aa: CASSIQGVAEQYF

abundance: .
v_gene: TRBV4-1
j_gene: TRBJ2-1
d_gene: TRBD2
CDR3nt: TGCGCCAGCAGCCCCTGGGCTAGCGGGAGTATCGCTGAGCAGTTCTTC
CDR3aa: CASSPWASGSIAEQFF

abundance: .
v_gene: TRBV28
j_gene: TRBJ1-5
d_gene: .
CDR3nt: TGTGCCAGCAGCCAGGGTATCAATCAGCCCCAGCATTTT
CDR3aa: CASSQGINQPQHF

abundance: .
v_gene: TRBV5-4
j_gene: TRBJ2-5
d_gene: TRBD2
CDR3nt: TGTGCCAGCAGCTTTCGGGGGGGGGAGACCCAGTACTTC
CDR3aa: CASSFRGGETQYF

abundance: .
v_gene: TRBV7-8
j_gene: TRBJ2-7
d_gene: TRBD2
CDR3nt: TGTGCCAGCAGCTCCGAACTAGCGGGAGTCGAGCAGTACTTC
CDR3aa: CASSSELAGVEQYF

abundance: .
v_gene: TRBV2
j_gene: TRBJ1-3
d_gene: .
CDR3nt: TGTGCCAGCGAGAGCTCTGGAAACACCATATATTTT
CDR3aa: CASESSGNTIYF

abundance: .
v_gene: TRBV2
j_gene: TRBJ1-2
d_gene: .
CDR3nt: TGTGCCAACTGGCGGGGACTGGACTATGGCTACACCTTC
CDR3aa: CANWRGLDYGYTF

abundance: .
v_gene: TRBV18
j_gene: TRBJ1-4
d_gene: .
CDR3nt: TGTGCCAGCTCACCACGGCAGACTAATGAAAAACTGTTTTTT
CDR3aa: CASSPRQTNEKLFF

abundance: .
v_gene: TRBV7-8
j_gene: TRBJ2-1
d_gene: TRBD1
CDR3nt: TGTGCCAGCAGCCGGAGGACAGGGGACTACAATGAGCAGTTCTTC
CDR3aa: CASSRRTGDYNEQFF

abundance: .
v_gene: TRBV27
j_gene: TRBJ1-5
d_gene: .
CDR3nt: TGTGCCAGCAGTTTAGAGCCTCCGAGATATAGCAATCAGCCCCAGCATTTT
CDR3aa: CASSLEPPRYSNQPQHF

abundance: once
v_gene: TRBV6-1
j_gene: TRBJ1-2
d_gene: .
CDR3nt: TGTGCCAGCAGTCTGGGGTCGGGACTCAACTATGGCTACACCTTC
CDR3aa: CASSLGSGLNYGYTF

abundance: .
v_gene: TRBV5-1
j_gene: TRBJ1-3
d_gene: .
CDR3nt: TGCGCCAGCAGCTTGAGTGGGGCCGGTGGAAACACCATATATTTT
CDR3aa: CASSLSGAGGNTIYF

abundance: .
v_gene: TRBV19
j_gene: TRBJ1-5
d_gene: .
CDR3nt: TGTGCCACCTGGGACTCCTTTAGCAATCAGCCCCAGCATTTT
CDR3aa: CATWDSFSNQPQHF

abundance: .
v_gene: TRBV28
j_gene: TRBJ2-3
d_gene: .
CDR3nt: TGTGCCAGCAGTTCTCGGACACCGCAGTATTTT
CDR3aa: CASSSRTPQYF

abundance: once
v_gene: TRBV2
j_gene: TRBJ1-5
d_gene: .
CDR3nt: TGTGCCAGCAGCTACCAGACAGGCAATCAGCCCCAGCATTTT
CDR3aa: CASSYQTGNQPQHF

abundance: .
v_gene: TRBV19
j_gene: TRBJ1-1
d_gene: TRBD1
CDR3nt: TGTGCCAGTAGGCCCGCACAGGGGTGGAACACTGAAGCTTTCTTT
CDR3aa: CASRPAQGWNTEAFF

abundance: .
v_gene: TRBV4-3
j_gene: TRBJ2-5
d_gene: .
CDR3nt: TGCGCCAGCAGCCACCTGCTAGCGCGCGGAGAGACCCAGTACTTC
CDR3aa: CASSHLLARGETQYF

abundance: .
v_gene: TRBV18
j_gene: TRBJ1-2
d_gene: TRBD1
CDR3nt: TGTGCCAGCTCACCCGACAGGGAGAAAGGCTACACCTTC
CDR3aa: CASSPDREKGYTF

abundance: .
v_gene: TRBV19
j_gene: TRBJ1-1
d_gene: TRBD1
CDR3nt: TGTGCCAGTAGTATAGGGACAGGGGGGAACACTGAAGCTTTCTTT
CDR3aa: CASSIGTGGNTEAFF

abundance: .
v_gene: TRBV11-2
j_gene: TRBJ1-2
d_gene: .
CDR3nt: TGTGCCAGCAGCTTATTTAGGACTCTATCTTATGGCTACACCTTC
CDR3aa: CASSLFRTLSYGYTF

abundance: .
v_gene: TRBV7-9
j_gene: TRBJ1-1
d_gene: TRBD1
CDR3nt: TGTGCCAGCAGCCCGTCGCAGGGGGCTTGGACTGAAGCTTTCTTT
CDR3aa: CASSPSQGAWTEAFF

abundance: .
v_gene: TRBV18
j_gene: TRBJ1-2
d_gene: TRBD1
CDR3nt: TGTGCCAGCTCCCCGGGACAGGGGGGGGGTGATGGCTACACCTTC
CDR3aa: CASSPGQGGGDGYTF

abundance: .
v_gene: TRBV10-3
j_gene: TRBJ2-3
d_gene: .
CDR3nt: TGTGCCATCAGGGAGGCGGGGGCCGAAGATACGCAGTATTTT
CDR3aa: CAIREAGAEDTQYF

abundance: few
v_gene: TRBV10-3
j_gene: TRBJ1-6
d_gene: .
CDR3nt: TGTGCCATCACCCCTCAGGGTGGGGATTCACCCCTCCACTTT
CDR3aa: CAITPQGGDSPLHF

abundance: .
v_gene: TRBV28
j_gene: TRBJ1-1
d_gene: .
CDR3nt: TGTGCCAGCAGCCAACGACAAACCCTACGGAACACTGAAGCTTTCTTT
CDR3aa: CASSQRQTLRNTEAFF

abundance: .
v_gene: TRBV29-1
j_gene: TRBJ1-1
d_gene: .
CDR3nt: TGCAGCGCAAAGACGGGAAACACTGAAGCTTTCTTT
CDR3aa: CSAKTGNTEAFF

abundance: .
v_gene: TRBV28
j_gene: TRBJ1-4
d_gene: TRBD1
CDR3nt: TGTGCCAGCAGTATAACAGGGGGCGGTGAAAAACTGTTTTTT
CDR3aa: CASSITGGGEKLFF

abundance: .
v_gene: TRBV19
j_gene: TRBJ2-3
d_gene: TRBD2
CDR3nt: TGTGCCAGTAGTATAGAATGGCGGGGGGACACAGATACGCAGTATTTT
CDR3aa: CASSIEWRGDTDTQYF

abundance: once
v_gene: TRBV11-2
j_gene: TRBJ2-7
d_gene: TRBD1
CDR3nt: TGTGCCAGCAGCCCCGGGACAGGGGGTGTTCGGCAGTACTTC
CDR3aa: CASSPGTGGVRQYF

abundance: .
v_gene: TRBV5-6
j_gene: TRBJ2-5
d_gene: TRBD2
CDR3nt: TGTGCCAGCAGCCCTAGCGGGGGCGAGGAGACCCAGTACTTC
CDR3aa: CASSPSGGEETQYF

abundance: .
v_gene: TRBV18
j_gene: TRBJ1-3
d_gene: .
CDR3nt: TGTGCCAGCTCACCTAACCAGGCCTTCGGTGGAAACACCATATATTTT
CDR3aa: CASSPNQAFGGNTIYF

abundance: .
v_gene: TRBV27
j_gene: TRBJ2-3
d_gene: TRBD2
CDR3nt: TGTGCCAGCAGTTTATTAGGAGCGGGAGAGACCACAGATACGCAGTATTTT
CDR3aa: CASSLLGAGETTDTQYF

abundance: .
v_gene: TRBV7-2
j_gene: TRBJ2-1
d_gene: .
CDR3nt: TGTGCCAGCAGCTCCGAGGGTTATTCGGGCAATGAGCAGTTCTTC
CDR3aa: CASSSEGYSGNEQFF

abundance: .
v_gene: TRBV5-1
j_gene: TRBJ2-1
d_gene: TRBD2
CDR3nt: TGCGCCAGCAGCATTAGCGGGGGTAACAATGAGCAGTTCTTC
CDR3aa: CASSISGGNNEQFF

abundance: few
v_gene: TRBV9
j_gene: TRBJ2-5
d_gene: .
CDR3nt: TGTGCCAGCAGCGTAGGGACAGCCCAAGAGACCCAGTACTTC
CDR3aa: CASSVGTAQETQYF

abundance: .
v_gene: TRBV5-6
j_gene: TRBJ2-7
d_gene: TRBD1
CDR3nt: TGTGCCAGCAGCCCGACAGGGCGAGGCTACGAGCAGTACTTC
CDR3aa: CASSPTGRGYEQYF

abundance: .
v_gene: TRBV27
j_gene: TRBJ1-4
d_gene: .
CDR3nt: TGTGCCAGCCGAGGGGGTGAAAAACTGTTTTTT
CDR3aa: CASRGGEKLFF

abundance: .
v_gene: TRBV13
j_gene: TRBJ2-2
d_gene: .
CDR3nt: TGTGCCAGCAGCTCGATGGACATTAACACCGGGGAGCTGTTTTTT
CDR3aa: CASSSMDINTGELFF

abundance: .
v_gene: TRBV7-9
j_gene: TRBJ1-1
d_gene: .
CDR3nt: TGTGCCAGCAGCTTAGTTGGGGGGGGCACTGAAGCTTTCTTT
CDR3aa: CASSLVGGGTEAFF

abundance: .
v_gene: TRBV9
j_gene: TRBJ2-2
d_gene: TRBD2
CDR3nt: TGTGCCAGCAGCCTTACACCGACTAGCTTCGCCGGGGAGCTGTTTTTT
CDR3aa: CASSLTPTSFAGELFF

abundance: .
v_gene: TRBV7-3
j_gene: TRBJ1-2
d_gene: TRBD1
CDR3nt: TGTGCCAGCACCCGATCCTCGGGCGGGACAGGGGGTTCTGTGAATGGCTACACCTTC
CDR3aa: CASTRSSGGTGGSVNGYTF

abundance: .
v_gene: TRBV11-2
j_gene: TRBJ2-7
d_gene: TRBD1
CDR3nt: TGTGCCAGCAGCCTGAGTCACAGGGGGGAACACGAGCAGTACTTC
CDR3aa: CASSLSHRGEHEQYF